The 3 T cell receptor beta chains given below trace back to one sample, sequenced in a study of CD8 T cells in Susac syndrome. Random-hexamer reverse transcription was applied to 0.5 to 1 ug RNA. TCRdb re-called the immunoSEQ multiplex PCR reads through MiXCR, storing one row per CDR3 protein. The sample has about 94,000 distinct CDR3 sequences, roughly 94% seen once. Sequenced input: CD4+ T cells from PBMCs. Receptors originate from a human donor with Susac syndrome.

The chain is built from TRBV29-1 and TRBJ1-3; D not certain. CDR1 SQVTM and CDR2 ANQGSEA come from the germline V gene. The V end lost 4 bases, the J end lost 2 bases, and 6 bases lay between the germline ends. The CDR3 covers 12 residues. For the CDR3, the DNA is TGCAGCGTTGGGTTCCCTGGAAACACCATATATTTT. This translates into CSVGFPGNTIYF. Variable domain in full (rest from reference TRBV29-1 and TRBJ1-3): SAVISQKPSRDICQRGTSLTIQCQVDSQVTMMFWYRQQPGQSLTLIATANQGSEATYESGFVIDKFPISRPNLTFSTLTVSNMSPEDSSIYLCSVGFPGNTIYFGEGSWLTVV.

The J gene is TRBJ2-3, the V gene TRBV24-1; no definite D call. The V and J ends lost 5 bases and 0 bases respectively, with 2 bases between them. Germline V gene lookup returns CDR1 KGHDR and CDR2 SFDVKD. The CDR3 extends over 12 amino acids. This chain's CDR3 is CATSGSTDTQYF. CDR3 nucleotide sequence: TGTGCCACCAGTGGCAGCACAGATACGCAGTATTTT.

A single count supports this clonotype. The chain uses TRBV20-1 and TRBJ2-1, with D maybe TRBD2 (6 bases). This CDR3 has 15 amino acids. The V gene's germline CDR1 is DFQATT and CDR2 SNEGSKA (reference sequence). V lost 4 bases, J lost 4 bases, and 17 bases lay in between. CDR3 sequence reads: CSATPAGTQYNEQFF. CDR3 DNA: TGCAGTGCTACCCCGGCGGGGACTCAATACAATGAGCAGTTCTTC.